This is a list of T cell receptor beta chains from one sample in a study of control samples from healthy donors and cancer patients. Measured with immunoSEQ multiplex PCR; TCRdb has only the in-frame clones, and not every one. This sample has around 150,000 clones, with approximately 90% found just once. The sequenced sample consisted of blood. These receptors all stem from a man between 25 and 39 years old in good health. Each CDR3 is given with its conserved first and last residue. The order of the fields is V gene, D gene, clone size, J gene, CDR3 protein, CDR3 DNA. D genes are given only for firm matches. Where a row states a size, it is once, few, many or the class of an expanded clone; other rows omit it.

TRBV27	TRBD1	NA	TRBJ1-4	CASSSRGFREKLFF	TGTGCCAGCAGCTCCAGGGGGTTCCGGGAAAAACTGTTTTTT
TRBV5-1	NA	NA	TRBJ2-1	CASSLRGFGNNEQFF	TGCGCCAGCAGCTTGAGGGGTTTTGGGAACAATGAGCAGTTCTTC
TRBV27	TRBD2	NA	TRBJ2-5	CASSSFSGRPPDQYF	TGTGCCAGCAGTTCCTTTAGCGGGAGGCCCCCCGACCAGTACTTC
TRBV27	NA	NA	TRBJ2-1	CASSLSRRNYNEQFF	TGTGCCAGCAGTTTATCCCGACGGAACTACAATGAGCAGTTCTTC
TRBV7-9	TRBD1	NA	TRBJ1-6	CASSPWDRANSPLHF	TGTGCCAGCAGCCCCTGGGACAGGGCCAATTCACCCCTCCACTTT
TRBV9	TRBD1	NA	TRBJ1-6	CASSADRAYNSPLHF	TGTGCCAGCAGCGCGGACAGGGCCTATAATTCACCCCTCCACTTT
TRBV7-2	NA	medium-sized	TRBJ2-1	CASSLYSSVSNEQFF	TGTGCCAGCAGCTTATATTCTAGCGTCTCCAATGAGCAGTTCTTC
TRBV7-2	NA	NA	TRBJ1-3	CASSLYDGNTIYF	TGTGCCAGCAGCTTATATGATGGAAACACCATATATTTT
TRBV27	NA	NA	TRBJ1-5	CASSFRLSNQPQHF	TGTGCCAGCAGTTTCAGGCTTTCCAATCAGCCCCAGCATTTT
TRBV6-2/TRBV6-3	NA	once	TRBJ1-5	CASSFQGFQPQHF	TGTGCCAGCAGTTTCCAGGGTTTTCAGCCCCAGCATTTT
TRBV7-2	TRBD1	NA	TRBJ1-5	CASSRDGTGGRNQPQHF	TGTGCCAGCAGCCGTGACGGGACAGGGGGCCGCAATCAGCCCCAGCATTTT
TRBV5-1	NA	NA	TRBJ1-1	CASSWNAPNTEAFF	TGCGCCAGCAGCTGGAACGCCCCGAACACTGAAGCTTTCTTT
TRBV18	NA	NA	TRBJ1-4	CASSEATGGHNEKLFF	TGTGCCAGCTCAGAAGCTACCGGGGGCCACAATGAAAAACTGTTTTTT
TRBV7-3	TRBD2	NA	TRBJ2-1	CASSPGGAGDEQFF	TGTGCCAGCAGCCCCGGCGGGGCGGGGGATGAGCAGTTCTTC
TRBV3-1/TRBV3-2	NA	NA	TRBJ1-3	CASSLGGNTIYF	TGTGCCAGCAGCCTCGGGGGAAACACCATATATTTT
TRBV18	NA	NA	TRBJ2-7	CASSPGTRGFHEQYF	TGTGCCAGCTCGCCCGGGACCCGAGGTTTCCACGAGCAGTACTTC
TRBV2	TRBD1	few	TRBJ1-2	CASRTGYGYTF	TGTGCCAGCAGGACAGGGTATGGCTACACCTTC
TRBV2	NA	NA	TRBJ2-1	CASNYEGQTITSSYNEQFF	TGTGCCAGCAATTACGAAGGACAGACCATTACGAGCTCCTACAATGAGCAGTTCTTC
TRBV10-3	NA	NA	TRBJ2-2	CAISEPGVDTGELFF	TGTGCCATCAGTGAACCAGGGGTAGACACCGGGGAGCTGTTTTTT
TRBV24-1	NA	once	TRBJ1-2	CATSDRAYYGYTF	TGTGCCACCAGTGATCGGGCATACTATGGCTACACCTTC
TRBV5-1	TRBD2	NA	TRBJ2-1	CASSLVVAGGNEQFF	TGCGCCAGCAGCTTGGTGGTAGCGGGAGGTAATGAGCAGTTCTTC
TRBV29-1	NA	NA	TRBJ2-1	CSVEGLLEQFF	TGCAGCGTTGAAGGTCTCCTCGAGCAGTTCTTC
TRBV19	NA	NA	TRBJ2-1	CASSRVNEQFF	TGTGCCAGTAGCAGGGTCAATGAGCAGTTCTTC
TRBV6-1	NA	NA	TRBJ2-2	CASSERARAANTGELFF	TGTGCCAGCAGTGAAAGGGCCAGGGCCGCGAACACCGGGGAGCTGTTTTTT
TRBV6-5	NA	NA	TRBJ2-7	CASSGYTAYEQYF	TGTGCCAGCAGCGGCTACACAGCTTACGAGCAGTACTTC
TRBV5-8	NA	NA	TRBJ1-5	CASSLEGQGQPQHF	TGTGCCAGCAGCTTGGAGGGGCAAGGTCAGCCCCAGCATTTT
TRBV3-1/TRBV3-2	NA	NA	TRBJ2-1	CASSLSGLNEQFF	TGTGCCAGCAGCCTAAGTGGCCTTAATGAGCAGTTCTTC
TRBV13	NA	NA	TRBJ2-7	CASSFRPRQYEQYF	TGTGCCAGCAGCTTCCGCCCTCGGCAATACGAGCAGTACTTC
TRBV6-5	NA	NA	TRBJ2-5	CASRRSRPETQYF	TGTGCCAGCAGACGATCCCGCCCGGAGACCCAGTACTTC
TRBV28	NA	NA	TRBJ2-1	CASSFKLGYNEQFF	TGTGCCAGCAGCTTTAAGCTGGGGTACAATGAGCAGTTCTTC
TRBV7-8	NA	NA	TRBJ1-2	CASSSVQGRDGYTF	TGTGCCAGCAGCTCGGTACAGGGAAGGGATGGCTACACCTTC
TRBV4-3	NA	NA	TRBJ2-7	CASSQVGDRWGAQYEQYF	TGCGCCAGCAGCCAAGTTGGGGATCGGTGGGGGGCCCAATACGAGCAGTACTTC
TRBV6-6	TRBD1	NA	TRBJ1-2	CASRDRGQTYGYTF	TGTGCCAGCAGGGACAGGGGGCAGACATATGGCTACACCTTC
TRBV5-1	TRBD2	NA	TRBJ2-3	CASSSTGTSSDDTQYF	TGCGCCAGCAGCTCCACAGGGACTAGCTCGGACGATACGCAGTATTTT
TRBV12-5	TRBD1	NA	TRBJ1-1	CASGLGQGDFEAFF	TGTGCTAGTGGTTTGGGACAGGGGGATTTTGAAGCTTTCTTT
TRBV15	TRBD1	NA	TRBJ1-2	CATSRDRTGSNGYTF	TGTGCCACCAGCAGGGACCGGACAGGCTCAAATGGCTACACCTTC
TRBV29-1	NA	NA	TRBJ1-2	CSVDSPGNSYGYTF	TGCAGCGTTGACTCTCCAGGTAATTCCTATGGCTACACCTTC
TRBV6-5	NA	NA	TRBJ2-1	CASSSGLNEQFF	TGTGCCAGCAGCTCCGGGCTCAATGAGCAGTTCTTC
TRBV12-3/TRBV12-4	NA	NA	TRBJ1-1	CASSLERGVEAFF	TGTGCCAGCAGTTTGGAGCGAGGAGTTGAAGCTTTCTTT
TRBV2	TRBD1	NA	TRBJ2-4	CASSLDRVTKNIQYF	TGTGCCAGCAGCTTGGACAGGGTGACCAAAAACATTCAGTACTTC
TRBV19	NA	NA	TRBJ2-5	CASSSTTEETQYF	TGTGCCAGTAGTTCCACAACAGAAGAGACCCAGTACTTC
TRBV7-8	TRBD1	NA	TRBJ2-7	CASTSRARQGSVEQYF	TGTGCCAGCACCTCACGGGCCAGACAGGGAAGTGTTGAGCAGTACTTC
TRBV9	NA	NA	TRBJ2-1	CASSPQGSSYNEQFF	TGTGCCAGCAGTCCCCAGGGAAGCTCCTACAATGAGCAGTTCTTC
TRBV29-1	TRBD2	NA	TRBJ2-2	CSARLTSGVSNTGELFF	TGCAGCGCTCGCCTGACTAGCGGGGTTTCGAACACCGGGGAGCTGTTTTTT
TRBV2	NA	once	TRBJ1-2	CASSEKGGYGYTF	TGTGCCAGCAGTGAAAAGGGCGGCTATGGCTACACCTTC
TRBV6-2/TRBV6-3	TRBD2	few	TRBJ2-7	CASSDRSSGSDEQYF	TGTGCCAGCAGTGATAGATCTAGCGGGAGTGACGAGCAGTACTTC
TRBV18	TRBD1	once	TRBJ1-5	CASSPGTGGSQPQHF	TGTGCCAGCTCACCCGGGACAGGGGGTTCTCAGCCCCAGCATTTT
TRBV9	NA	NA	TRBJ2-3	CASSVNRGVAGTDTQYF	TGTGCCAGCAGCGTAAACCGAGGGGTTGCTGGCACAGATACGCAGTATTTT
TRBV5-1	TRBD2	NA	TRBJ2-5	CASSLAPAGGLETQYF	TGCGCCAGCAGCTTGGCCCCGGCGGGGGGGTTAGAGACCCAGTACTTC
TRBV7-9	NA	NA	TRBJ2-7	CASSLSGGYEQYF	TGTGCCAGCAGCCTCTCCGGGGGTTACGAGCAGTACTTC
TRBV7-3	NA	NA	TRBJ2-7	CASSLTFGMQYF	TGTGCCAGCAGCTTAACCTTCGGGATGCAGTACTTC